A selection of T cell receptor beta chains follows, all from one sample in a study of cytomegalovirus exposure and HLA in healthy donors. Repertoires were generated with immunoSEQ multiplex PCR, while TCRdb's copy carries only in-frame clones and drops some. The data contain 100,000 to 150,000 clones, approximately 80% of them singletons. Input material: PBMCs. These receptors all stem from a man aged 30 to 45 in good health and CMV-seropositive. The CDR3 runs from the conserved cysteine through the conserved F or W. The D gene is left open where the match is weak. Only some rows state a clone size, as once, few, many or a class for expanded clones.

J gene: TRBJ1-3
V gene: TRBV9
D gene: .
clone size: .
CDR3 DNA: TGTGCCAGCAGCGCGACCACCCTAGGGGCAGGAAACACCATATATTTT
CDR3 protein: CASSATTLGAGNTIYF

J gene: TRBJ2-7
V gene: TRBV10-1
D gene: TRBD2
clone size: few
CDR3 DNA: TGCGCCAGCAGTGAAAAGCGGGGGGGAACCTACGAGCAGTACTTC
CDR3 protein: CASSEKRGGTYEQYF

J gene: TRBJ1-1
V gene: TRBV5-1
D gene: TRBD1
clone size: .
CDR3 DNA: TGCGCCAGCAGCGCACGACAGGGAGGAACTGAAGCTTTCTTT
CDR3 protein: CASSARQGGTEAFF

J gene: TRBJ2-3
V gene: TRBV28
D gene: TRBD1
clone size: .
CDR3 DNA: TGTGCCAGCAGTGCATCCGGGACAGGGGAACGAGATACGCAGTATTTT
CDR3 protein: CASSASGTGERDTQYF

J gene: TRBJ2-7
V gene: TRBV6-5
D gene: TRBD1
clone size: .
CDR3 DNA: TGTGCCAGCAGCCTAATCCGGGACAGGATTTACGAGCAGTACTTC
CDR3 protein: CASSLIRDRIYEQYF

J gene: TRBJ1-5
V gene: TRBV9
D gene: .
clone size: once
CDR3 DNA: TGTGCCAGCAGCGTAGGGGCGGGGTCGGATCAGCCCCAGCATTTT
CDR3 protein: CASSVGAGSDQPQHF

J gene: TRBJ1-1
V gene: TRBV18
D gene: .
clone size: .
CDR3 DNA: TGTGCCAGCTCACCTGTAAGGGGGAACACTGAAGCTTTCTTT
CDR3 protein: CASSPVRGNTEAFF

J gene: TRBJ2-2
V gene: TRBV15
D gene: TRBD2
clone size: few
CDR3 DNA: TGTGCCACCAGCAGAGTCGGGGGGACCACCGGGGAGCTGTTTTTT
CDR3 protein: CATSRVGGTTGELFF

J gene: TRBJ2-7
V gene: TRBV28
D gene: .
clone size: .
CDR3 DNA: TGTGCCAGCAGTTCCTATACCTCCTACGAGCAGTACTTC
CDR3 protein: CASSSYTSYEQYF

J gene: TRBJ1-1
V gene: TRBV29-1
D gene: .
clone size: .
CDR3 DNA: TGCAGCGGGGAGGGGGGCTTAGGGACTGAAGCTTTCTTT
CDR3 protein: CSGEGGLGTEAFF

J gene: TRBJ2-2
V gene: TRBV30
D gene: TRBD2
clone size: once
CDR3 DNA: TGTGCCTGGAGTGCCTCTCTCCTTGGGGGGGCGAACACCGGGGAGCTGTTTTTT
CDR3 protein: CAWSASLLGGANTGELFF

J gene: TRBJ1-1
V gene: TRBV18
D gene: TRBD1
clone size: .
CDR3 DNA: TGTGCCAGCTCACCGGGACAGGGTATGCCTGAAGCTTTCTTT
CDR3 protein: CASSPGQGMPEAFF

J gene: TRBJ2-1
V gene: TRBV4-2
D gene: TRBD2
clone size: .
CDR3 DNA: TGTGCCAGCAGCCAAGATAGTCTAGCGGGGGGCCCTTACAATGAGCAGTTCTTC
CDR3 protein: CASSQDSLAGGPYNEQFF

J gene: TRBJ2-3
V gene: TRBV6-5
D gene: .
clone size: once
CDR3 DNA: TGTGCCAGCAGTAGCGATCCGAGAGATACGCAGTATTTT
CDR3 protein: CASSSDPRDTQYF

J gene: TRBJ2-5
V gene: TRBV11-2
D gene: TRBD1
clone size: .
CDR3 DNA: TGTGCCAGCAGCTTAGTGGGACAGCAACAAGAGACCCAGTACTTC
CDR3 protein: CASSLVGQQQETQYF

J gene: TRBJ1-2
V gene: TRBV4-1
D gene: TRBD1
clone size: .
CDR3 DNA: TGCGCCAGCAGCCCTAACCCGACAGGGGTTTATGGCTACACCTTC
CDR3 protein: CASSPNPTGVYGYTF

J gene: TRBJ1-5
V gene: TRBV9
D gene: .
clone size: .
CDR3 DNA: TGTGCCAGCAGCGTAGGAGTTTTCCAGCCCCAGCATTTT
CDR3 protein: CASSVGVFQPQHF

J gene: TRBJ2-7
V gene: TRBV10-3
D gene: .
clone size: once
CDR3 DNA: TGTGCCATCAGTGGGGGGGACTACGAGCAGTACTTC
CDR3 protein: CAISGGDYEQYF

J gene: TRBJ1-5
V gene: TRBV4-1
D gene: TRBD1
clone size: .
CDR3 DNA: TGCGCCAGCAGCTACTCCGGGACAGGGCGCGGTCAGCCCCAGCATTTT
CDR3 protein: CASSYSGTGRGQPQHF

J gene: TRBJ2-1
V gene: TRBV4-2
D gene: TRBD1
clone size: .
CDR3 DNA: TGTGCCAGCAGCCCGGGACAGGCCCCTTCCTACAATGAGCAGTTCTTC
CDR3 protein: CASSPGQAPSYNEQFF

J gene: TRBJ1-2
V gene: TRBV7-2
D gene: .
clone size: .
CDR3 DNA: TGTGCCAGCAGACACAACTCGGTGCAGGGCTCCTATGGCTACACCTTC
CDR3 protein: CASRHNSVQGSYGYTF

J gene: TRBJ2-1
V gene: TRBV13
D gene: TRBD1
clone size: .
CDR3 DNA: TGTGCCAGCAGCAACAGGGACAGGGGGTTCAATGAGCAGTTCTTC
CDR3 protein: CASSNRDRGFNEQFF

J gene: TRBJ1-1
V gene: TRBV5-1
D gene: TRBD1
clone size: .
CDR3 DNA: TGCGCCAGCAGCTTGGCGACAGGGAGTAGGGTGAACACTGAAGCTTTCTTT
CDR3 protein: CASSLATGSRVNTEAFF

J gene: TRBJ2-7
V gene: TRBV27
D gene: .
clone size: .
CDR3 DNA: TGTGCCAGCAAATCTAGCTCGGCCCCCTCCCCCTACGAGCAGTACTTC
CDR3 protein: CASKSSSAPSPYEQYF

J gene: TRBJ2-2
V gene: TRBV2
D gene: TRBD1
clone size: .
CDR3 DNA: TGTGCCAGCAGTCGCGGACAGGGGGTCGGGGAGCTGTTTTTT
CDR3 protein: CASSRGQGVGELFF

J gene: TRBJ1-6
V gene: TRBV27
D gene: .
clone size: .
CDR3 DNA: TGTGCCAGCAGTTTGGTGGGCTATTCACCCCTCCACTTT
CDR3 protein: CASSLVGYSPLHF

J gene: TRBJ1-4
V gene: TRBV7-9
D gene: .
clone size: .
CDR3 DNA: TGTGCCAGCAGCTTTCAGGGCTTCGTCGGTGAAAAACTGTTTTTT
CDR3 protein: CASSFQGFVGEKLFF

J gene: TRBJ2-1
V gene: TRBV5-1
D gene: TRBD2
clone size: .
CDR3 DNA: TGCGCCAGCAGCTCCCCCCACGGACTAGCGAACAATGAGCAGTTCTTC
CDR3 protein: CASSSPHGLANNEQFF

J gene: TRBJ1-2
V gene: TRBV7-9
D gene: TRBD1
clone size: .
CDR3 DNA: TGTGCCAGCAGCTTAGTGGAGGGGGCGCGGGGCTACACCTTC
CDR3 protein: CASSLVEGARGYTF

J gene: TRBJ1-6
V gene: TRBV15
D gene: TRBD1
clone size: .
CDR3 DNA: TGTGCCACCACCGAGACAGGGGGTAGGTATAATTCACCCCTCCACTTT
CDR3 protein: CATTETGGRYNSPLHF

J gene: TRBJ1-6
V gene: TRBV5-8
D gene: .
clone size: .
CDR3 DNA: TGTGCCAGCAGCCAGATACGGAGTTCACCCCTCCACTTT
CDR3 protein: CASSQIRSSPLHF

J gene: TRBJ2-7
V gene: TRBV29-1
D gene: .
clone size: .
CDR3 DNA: TGCAGCGTTGAGTTGGACAACGAGCAGTACTTC
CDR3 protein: CSVELDNEQYF

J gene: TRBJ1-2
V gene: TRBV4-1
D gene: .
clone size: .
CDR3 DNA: TGCGCCAGCAGCTTAACCCTCTTACAGGCGAACTATGGCTACACCTTC
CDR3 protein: CASSLTLLQANYGYTF

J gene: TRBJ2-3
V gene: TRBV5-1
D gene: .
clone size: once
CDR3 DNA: TGCGCCAGCAGCCCCTTCCGGGTCAGCACAGATACGCAGTATTTT
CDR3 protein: CASSPFRVSTDTQYF

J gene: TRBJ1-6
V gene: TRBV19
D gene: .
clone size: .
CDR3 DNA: TGTGCCAGTAGTATACGTGTGCGGACACCCCTCCACTTT
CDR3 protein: CASSIRVRTPLHF

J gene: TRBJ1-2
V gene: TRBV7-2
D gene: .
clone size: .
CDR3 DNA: TGTGCCAGCAGCTCTTACCTACGGGGGGGGCGCGATGGCTACACCTTC
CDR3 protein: CASSSYLRGGRDGYTF

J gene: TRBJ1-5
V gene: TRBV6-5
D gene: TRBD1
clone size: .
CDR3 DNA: TGTGCCAGCCGGGACAGGGCAGGTTGGAATCAGCCCCAGCATTTT
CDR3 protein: CASRDRAGWNQPQHF

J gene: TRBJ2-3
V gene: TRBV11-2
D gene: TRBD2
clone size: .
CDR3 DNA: TGTGCCAGCAGACCAACAGCGGGGGGGCGTCTTTCAGATACGCAGTATTTT
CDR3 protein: CASRPTAGGRLSDTQYF

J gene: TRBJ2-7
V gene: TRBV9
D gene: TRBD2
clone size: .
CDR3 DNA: TGTGCCAGCAGCGCAATAGCGGGGAGCTACGAGCAGTACTTC
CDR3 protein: CASSAIAGSYEQYF

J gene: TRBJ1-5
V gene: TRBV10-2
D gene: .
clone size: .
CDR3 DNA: TGCGCCACTAAAGGCGGACTAAGTCAGCCCCAGCATTTT
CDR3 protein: CATKGGLSQPQHF

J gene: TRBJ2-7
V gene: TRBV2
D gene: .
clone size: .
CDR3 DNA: TGTGCCAGCCAGGGGTTTGACGAGCAGTACTTC
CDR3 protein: CASQGFDEQYF

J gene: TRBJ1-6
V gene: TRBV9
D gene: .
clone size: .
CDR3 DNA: TGTGCCAGCAGCTCAGGGGTCTCCTATAATTCACCCCTCCACTTT
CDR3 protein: CASSSGVSYNSPLHF

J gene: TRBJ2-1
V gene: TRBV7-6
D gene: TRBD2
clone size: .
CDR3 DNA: TGTGCCAGCAGCCGGACTAGCGGTGGAAATGAGCAGTTCTTC
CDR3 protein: CASSRTSGGNEQFF